This T cell receptor (beta chain) came from a study of human T cells and chemical hapten exposure. The overall study: Small pooled library volume differences mainly caused per-sample TCR yield variation.

Each cDNA molecule in the library carried unique molecular identifiers. In the study's own analysis: The number of TCRs in each sample had a median of about 95,000 and spanned about 23,224 to 700,000. TCRdb independently ran MiXCR on the RACE reads; one entry per CDR3 protein. None of the V and J calls come from the authors' own analysis; TCRdb made them. The data show some 81,000 distinct CDR3 sequences, approximately 8.6% seen once. Time point given: healthy volunteer bleed at 6 weeks. Total RNA was isolated from unfractionated whole blood. In germline, CDR1 is SGHDT, CDR2 YYEEEE. This CDR3 contains 14 residues. V lost 1 base to trimming and J lost 5 bases; unmatched junction nucleotides: 3. Points on this clonotype: Its antigen is unidentified.

General study points: The number of TCRs above 1 in 1000 frequency did not change after DPC sensitization.

The sample consisted of whole blood. The receptor comes from a female donor in good health. Some clones in this sample may be carry-over from other donors' samples. The chain joins TRBV5-6 to TRBJ1-3, with TRBD1 matching 7 bases. For the CDR3, the DNA is TGTGCCAGCAGCTTGCGGGACAGAAGAAACACCATATATTTT. Translated, it gives CASSLRDRRNTIYF.